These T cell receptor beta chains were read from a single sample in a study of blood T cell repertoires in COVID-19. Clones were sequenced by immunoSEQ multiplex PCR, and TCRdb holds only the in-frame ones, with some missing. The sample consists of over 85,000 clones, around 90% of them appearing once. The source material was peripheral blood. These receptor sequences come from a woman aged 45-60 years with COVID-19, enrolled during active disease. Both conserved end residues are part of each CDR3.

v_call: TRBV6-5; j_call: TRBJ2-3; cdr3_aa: CASRQQGAGDTQYF
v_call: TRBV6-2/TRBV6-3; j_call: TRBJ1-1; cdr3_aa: CASSYWDRDTEAFF
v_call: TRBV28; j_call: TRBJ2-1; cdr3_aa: CASSFGGLSSYNEQFF
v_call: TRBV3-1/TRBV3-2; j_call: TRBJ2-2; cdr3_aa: CASSLTEDTGELFF
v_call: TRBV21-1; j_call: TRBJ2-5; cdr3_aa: CASSIVEASFETQYF
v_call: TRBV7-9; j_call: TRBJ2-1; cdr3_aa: CASSAGGLYNEQFF
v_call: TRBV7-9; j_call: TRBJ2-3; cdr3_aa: CASSLEGSGGSDTQYF
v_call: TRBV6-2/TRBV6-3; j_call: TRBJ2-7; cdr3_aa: CASSLGTSGTYEQYF
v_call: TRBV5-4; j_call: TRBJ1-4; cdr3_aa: CASSDSAGLSLARGEKLFF
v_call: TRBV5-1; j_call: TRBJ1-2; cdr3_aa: CASSGSRTGEGYTF
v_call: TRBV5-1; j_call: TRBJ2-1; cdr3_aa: CASSSEWSYNEQFF
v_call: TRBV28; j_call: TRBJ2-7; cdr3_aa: CASRDDRGAYEQYF
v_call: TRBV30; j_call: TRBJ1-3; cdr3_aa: CAWSFGGTGNTIYF
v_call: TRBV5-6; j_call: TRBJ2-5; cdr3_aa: CASSLVDRELETQYF
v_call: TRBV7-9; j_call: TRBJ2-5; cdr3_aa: CASSFQGGVETQYF
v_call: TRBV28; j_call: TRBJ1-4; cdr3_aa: CASSFVGVRGEKLFF
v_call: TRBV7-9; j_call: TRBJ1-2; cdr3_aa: CASGSSDRGYYGYTF
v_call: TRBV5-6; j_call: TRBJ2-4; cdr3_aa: CASKGQYDKNIQYF
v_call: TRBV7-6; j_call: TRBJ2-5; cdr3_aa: CASSPGAGGQETQYF
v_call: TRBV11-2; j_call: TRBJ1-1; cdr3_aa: CASSARTEAFF
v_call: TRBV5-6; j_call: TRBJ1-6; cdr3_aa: CASSLGAGPSSYNSPLHF
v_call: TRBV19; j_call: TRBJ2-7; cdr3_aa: CASNPGLASHEQYF
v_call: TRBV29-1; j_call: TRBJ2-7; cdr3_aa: CSVPTGVYEQYF
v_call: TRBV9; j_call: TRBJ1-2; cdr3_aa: CASSVPRTGVYGYTF
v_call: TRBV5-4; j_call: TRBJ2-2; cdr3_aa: CASSLDQGALVGELFF
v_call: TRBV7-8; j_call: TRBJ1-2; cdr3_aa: CASSLDGGYGYTF
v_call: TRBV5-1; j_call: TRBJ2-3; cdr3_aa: CASRIVGLVTDTQYF
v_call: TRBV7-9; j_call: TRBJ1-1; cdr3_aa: CASSAGQGVTEAFF
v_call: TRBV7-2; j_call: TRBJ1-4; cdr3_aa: CASSPRQGGNEKLFF
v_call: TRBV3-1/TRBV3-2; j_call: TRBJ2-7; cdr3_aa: CASSRRDTAYEQYF
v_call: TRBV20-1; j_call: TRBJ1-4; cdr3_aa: CSASGRRATNEKLFF
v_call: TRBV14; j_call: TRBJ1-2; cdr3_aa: CASSQGTGSWGYTF
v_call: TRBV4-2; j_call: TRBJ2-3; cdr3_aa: CASSQTSGGAASTDTQYF
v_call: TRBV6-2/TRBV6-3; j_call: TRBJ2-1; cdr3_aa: CASSLVPLVEQFF
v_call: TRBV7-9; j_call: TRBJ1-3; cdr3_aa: CASSLTAGNGNTIYF
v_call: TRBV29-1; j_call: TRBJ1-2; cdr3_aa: CSGAGTGNNYGYTF
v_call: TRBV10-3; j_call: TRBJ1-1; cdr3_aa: CATGTGHMNTEAFF
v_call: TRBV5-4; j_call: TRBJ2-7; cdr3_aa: CASSPRQGGEQYF
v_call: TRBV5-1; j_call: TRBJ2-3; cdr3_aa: CASSTGGLAVGPRTDTQYF
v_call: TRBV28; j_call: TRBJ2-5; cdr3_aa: CASSLGGDGRQETQYF
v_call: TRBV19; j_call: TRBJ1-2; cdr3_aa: CASSRNHWTGEYGYTF
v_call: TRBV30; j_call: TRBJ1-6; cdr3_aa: CAWRLTAPSSPLHF
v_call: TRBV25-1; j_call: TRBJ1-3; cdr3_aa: CASSPAGGNTIYF
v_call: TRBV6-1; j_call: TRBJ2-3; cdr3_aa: CASSESGGGSTDTQYF
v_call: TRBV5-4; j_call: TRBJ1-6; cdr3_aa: CASSLRGTISPLHF
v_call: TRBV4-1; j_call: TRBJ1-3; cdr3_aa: CASSQEESFSGNTIYF
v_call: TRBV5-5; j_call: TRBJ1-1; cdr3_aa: CASSWDRGTGTEAFF
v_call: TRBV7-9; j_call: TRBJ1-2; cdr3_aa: CASSLKQGNYGYTF
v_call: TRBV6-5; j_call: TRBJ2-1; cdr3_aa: CASSGGAYNEQFF
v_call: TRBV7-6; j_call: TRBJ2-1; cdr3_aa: CASSHEGDAYNEQFF
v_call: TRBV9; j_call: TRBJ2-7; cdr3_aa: CASSVHDGLAGGYEQYF
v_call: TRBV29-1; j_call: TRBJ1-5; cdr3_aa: CSVTGGSNQPQHF
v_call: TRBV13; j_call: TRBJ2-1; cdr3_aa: CASREVGAGQGYNEQFF
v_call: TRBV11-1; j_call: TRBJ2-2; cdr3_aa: CASSLYTTGELFF
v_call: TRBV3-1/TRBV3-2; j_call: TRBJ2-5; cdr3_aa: CASSQGRGGETQYF
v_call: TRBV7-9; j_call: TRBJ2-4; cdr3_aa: CASSKQGATTSIQYF
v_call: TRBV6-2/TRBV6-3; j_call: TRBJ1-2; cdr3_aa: CASSPPGQISNYGYTF
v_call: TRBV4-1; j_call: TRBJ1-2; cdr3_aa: CASSERGVPPNYGYTF
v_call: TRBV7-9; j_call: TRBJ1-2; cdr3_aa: CASSAQGGYGYTF
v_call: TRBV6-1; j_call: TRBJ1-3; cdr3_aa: CASSEAGGTGNTIYF